The clone carrying this TCR beta chain was detected once. How the authors handled the data: Using reference gene primer amplification, nucleated cell counts were estimated. Libraries were prepared by immunoSEQ multiplex PCR; TCRdb keeps only in-frame clonotypes and omits some of them. V and J calls and clone size are as listed in that table; D and trimming were resolved from the DNA. The sample contains 130,000 or so clones, just over 75% of which appear only once. This sample was taken from a study of blood T cell repertoires in COVID-19. Study context: Italy, Spain and the United States were the sources of the convalescent and acute COVID-19 samples.

The CDR3 runs to 17 residues. Between the trimmed V and J ends, which lost 0 bases and 1 base, there was a span of 15 bases. CDR1 is LGHNA, CDR2 YNFKEQ, per germline. This sequence was found in a human donor in a cohort sampled during active COVID-19. Material for sequencing was peripheral blood. The chain carries TRBV4-2 and TRBJ1-1, with D tentatively TRBD1 (5 bases). CDR3 nucleotides: TGTGCCAGCAGCCAAGAGAGCGGGGGGGGAGGGAACACTGAAGCTTTCTTT. Its translation: CASSQESGGGGNTEAFF.